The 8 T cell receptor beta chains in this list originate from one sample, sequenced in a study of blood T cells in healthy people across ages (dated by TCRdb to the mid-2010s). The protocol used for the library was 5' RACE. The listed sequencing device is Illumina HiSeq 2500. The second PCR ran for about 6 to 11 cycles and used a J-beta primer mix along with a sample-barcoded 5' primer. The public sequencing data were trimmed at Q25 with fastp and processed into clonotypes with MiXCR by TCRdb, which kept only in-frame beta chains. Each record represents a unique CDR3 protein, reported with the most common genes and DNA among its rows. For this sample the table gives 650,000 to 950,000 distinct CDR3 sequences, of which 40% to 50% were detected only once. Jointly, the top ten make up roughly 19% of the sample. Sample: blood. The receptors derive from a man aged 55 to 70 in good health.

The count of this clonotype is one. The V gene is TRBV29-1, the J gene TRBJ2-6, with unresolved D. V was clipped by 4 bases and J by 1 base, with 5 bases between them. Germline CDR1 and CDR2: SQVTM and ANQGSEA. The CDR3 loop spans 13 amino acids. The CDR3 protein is CSVAESGANVLTF. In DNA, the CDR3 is TGCAGCGTTGCTGAATCTGGGGCCAACGTCCTGACTTTC.

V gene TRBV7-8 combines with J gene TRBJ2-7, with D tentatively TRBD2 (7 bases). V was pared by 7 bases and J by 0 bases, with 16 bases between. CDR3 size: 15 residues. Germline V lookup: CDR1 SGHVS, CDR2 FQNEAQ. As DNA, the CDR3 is TGTGCCAGCACCGGAGGGGGGGCTTACTCCTACGAGCAGTACTTC. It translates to CASTGGGAYSYEQYF.

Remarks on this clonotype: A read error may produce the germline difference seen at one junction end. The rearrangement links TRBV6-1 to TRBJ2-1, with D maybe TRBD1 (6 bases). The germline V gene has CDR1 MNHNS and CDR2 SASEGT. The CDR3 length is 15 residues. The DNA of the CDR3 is TGTGCCAGCAGGGAAGGGGGTAGCAAGATCGATGAGCAGTTCTTC. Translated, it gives CASREGGSKIDEQFF.

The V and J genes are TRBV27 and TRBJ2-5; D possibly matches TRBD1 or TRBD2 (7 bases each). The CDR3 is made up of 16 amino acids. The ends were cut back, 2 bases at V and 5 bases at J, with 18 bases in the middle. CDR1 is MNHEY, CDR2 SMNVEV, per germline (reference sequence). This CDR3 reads CASSLKGRGGAETQYF. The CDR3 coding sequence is TGTGCCAGCAGTTTAAAAGGCAGGGGGGGCGCGGAGACCCAGTACTTC.

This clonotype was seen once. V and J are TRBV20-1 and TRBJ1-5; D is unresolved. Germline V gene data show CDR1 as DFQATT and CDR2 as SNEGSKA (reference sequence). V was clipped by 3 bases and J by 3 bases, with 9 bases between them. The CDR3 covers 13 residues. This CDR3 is CSARVESNQPQHF. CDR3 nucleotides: TGCAGTGCTAGGGTGGAATCCAATCAGCCCCAGCATTTT.

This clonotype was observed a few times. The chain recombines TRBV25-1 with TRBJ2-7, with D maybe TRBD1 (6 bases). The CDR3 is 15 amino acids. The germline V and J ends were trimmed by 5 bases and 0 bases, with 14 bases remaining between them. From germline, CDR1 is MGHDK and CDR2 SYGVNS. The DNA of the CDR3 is TGTGCCAGCAGTCCCCACAGGGATTTCTCCTACGAGCAGTACTTC. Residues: CASSPHRDFSYEQYF.

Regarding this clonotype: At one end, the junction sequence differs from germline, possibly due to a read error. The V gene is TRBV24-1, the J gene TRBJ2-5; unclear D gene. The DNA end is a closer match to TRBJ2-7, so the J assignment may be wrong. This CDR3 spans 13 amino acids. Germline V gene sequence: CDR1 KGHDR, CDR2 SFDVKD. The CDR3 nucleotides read TGCGCCACCAGTCCGCCGGGCGCCTACGAGCAGTACTTC. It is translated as CATSPPGAYEQYF.

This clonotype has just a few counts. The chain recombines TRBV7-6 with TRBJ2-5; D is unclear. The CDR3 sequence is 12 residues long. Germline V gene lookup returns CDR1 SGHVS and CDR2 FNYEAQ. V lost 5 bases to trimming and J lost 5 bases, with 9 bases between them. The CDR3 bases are TGTGCCAGCAGCCACGATAGGGAGACCCAGTACTTC. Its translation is CASSHDRETQYF.